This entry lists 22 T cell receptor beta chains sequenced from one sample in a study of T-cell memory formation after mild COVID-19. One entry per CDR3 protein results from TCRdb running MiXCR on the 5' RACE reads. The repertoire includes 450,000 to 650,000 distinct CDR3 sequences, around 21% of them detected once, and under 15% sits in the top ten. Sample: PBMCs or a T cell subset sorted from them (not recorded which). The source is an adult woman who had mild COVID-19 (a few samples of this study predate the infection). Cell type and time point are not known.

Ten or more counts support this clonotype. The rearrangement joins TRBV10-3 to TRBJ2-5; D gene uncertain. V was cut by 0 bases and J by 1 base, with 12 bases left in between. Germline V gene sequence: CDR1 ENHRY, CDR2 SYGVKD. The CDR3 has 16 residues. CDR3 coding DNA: TGTGCCATCAGTGAGTCGGAGATCTCCCTCCAAGAGACCCAGTACTTC. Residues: CAISESEISLQETQYF.

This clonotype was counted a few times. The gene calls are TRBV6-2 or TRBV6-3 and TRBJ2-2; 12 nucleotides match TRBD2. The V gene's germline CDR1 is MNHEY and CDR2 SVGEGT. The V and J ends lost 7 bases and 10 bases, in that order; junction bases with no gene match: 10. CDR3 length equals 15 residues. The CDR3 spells CASTPGLAGRMELFF. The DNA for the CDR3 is TGTGCCAGCACCCCAGGACTAGCGGGAAGAATGGAGCTGTTTTTT.

CDR3: CASSPRAYGRSTYNEQFF. CDR3 nucleotides: TGTGCCAGCTCACCACGGGCCTATGGGCGATCCACCTACAATGAGCAGTTCTTC. The chain couples TRBV18 to TRBJ2-1; D is unresolved. Germline-derived CDR1 and CDR2 are KGHSH and LQKENI. The CDR3 is 18 residues long. Trimming took off 1 base at V and 2 bases at J, with 18 bases between the two ends.

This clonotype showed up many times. The CDR3: CASSLGHRDPSSGHYGYTF. The CDR3 DNA follows: TGCGCCAGCAGCTTGGGGCACCGGGACCCCTCTTCTGGGCATTATGGCTACACCTTC. The genes are TRBV5-1 and TRBJ1-2; possible D gene TRBD1, 5 bases. This CDR3 contains 19 residues. Germline CDR1 is SGHRS and CDR2 is YFSETQ. Trimming stripped 0 bases from V and 5 bases from J, with 26 bases between.

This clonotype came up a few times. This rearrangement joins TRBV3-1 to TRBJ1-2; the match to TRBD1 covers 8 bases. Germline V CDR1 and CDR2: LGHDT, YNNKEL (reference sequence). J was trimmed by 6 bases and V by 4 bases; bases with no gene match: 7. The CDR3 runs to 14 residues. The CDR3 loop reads CASSLTSGGDGYTF. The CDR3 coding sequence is TGTGCCAGCAGCCTCACCTCAGGGGGCGATGGCTACACCTTC.

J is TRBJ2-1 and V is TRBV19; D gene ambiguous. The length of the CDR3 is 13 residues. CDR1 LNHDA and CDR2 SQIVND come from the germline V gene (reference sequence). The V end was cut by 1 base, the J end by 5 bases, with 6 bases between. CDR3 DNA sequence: TGTGCCAGTAGTATAGTTACGAACAATGAGCAGTTCTTC. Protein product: CASSIVTNNEQFF. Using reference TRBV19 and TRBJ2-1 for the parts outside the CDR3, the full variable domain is DGGITQSPKYLFRKEGQNVTLSCEQNLNHDAMYWYRQDPGQGLRLIYYSQIVNDFQKGDIAEGYSVSREKKESFPLTVTSAQKNPTAFYLCASSIVTNNEQFFGPGTRLTVL.

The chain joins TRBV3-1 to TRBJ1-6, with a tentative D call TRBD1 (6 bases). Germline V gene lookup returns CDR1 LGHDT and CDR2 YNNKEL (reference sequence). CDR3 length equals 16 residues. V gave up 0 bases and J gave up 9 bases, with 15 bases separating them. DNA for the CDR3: TGTGCCAGCAGCCAAGATCAAGAACAGGGCGGTTCACCCCTCCACTTT. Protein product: CASSQDQEQGGSPLHF.

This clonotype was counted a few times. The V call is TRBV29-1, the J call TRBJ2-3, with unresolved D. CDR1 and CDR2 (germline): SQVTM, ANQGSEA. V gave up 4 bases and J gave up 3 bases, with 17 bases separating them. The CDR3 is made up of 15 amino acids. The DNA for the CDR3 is TGCAGCGTTGCGGGCCCCACAAGGGTAACAGATACGCAGTATTTT. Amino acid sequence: CSVAGPTRVTDTQYF.

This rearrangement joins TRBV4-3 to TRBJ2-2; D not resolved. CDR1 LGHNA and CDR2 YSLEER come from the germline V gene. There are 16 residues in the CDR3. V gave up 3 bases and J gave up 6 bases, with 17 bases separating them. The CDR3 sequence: CASSHSLRRDAGELFF. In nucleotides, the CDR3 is TGCGCCAGCAGCCATTCGTTGCGGCGAGACGCCGGGGAGCTGTTTTTT.

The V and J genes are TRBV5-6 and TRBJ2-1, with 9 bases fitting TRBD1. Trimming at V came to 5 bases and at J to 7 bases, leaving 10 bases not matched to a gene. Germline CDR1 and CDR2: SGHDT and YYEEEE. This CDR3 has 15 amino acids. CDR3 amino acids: CASRYGTGSFNEQFF. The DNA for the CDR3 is TGTGCCAGCAGATATGGGACAGGGAGCTTTAATGAGCAGTTCTTC. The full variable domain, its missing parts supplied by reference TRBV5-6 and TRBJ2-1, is DAGVTQSPTHLIKTRGQQVTLRCSPKSGHDTVSWYQQALGQGPQFIFQYYEEEERQRGNFPDRFSGHQFPNYSSELNVNALLLGDSALYLCASRYGTGSFNEQFFGPGTRLTVL.

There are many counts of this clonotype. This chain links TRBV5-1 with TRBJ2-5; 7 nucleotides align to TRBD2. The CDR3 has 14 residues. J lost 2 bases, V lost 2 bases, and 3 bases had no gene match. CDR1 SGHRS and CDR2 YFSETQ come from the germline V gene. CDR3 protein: CASSFWGGQETQYF. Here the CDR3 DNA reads TGCGCCAGCAGCTTTTGGGGGGGTCAAGAGACCCAGTACTTC.

This CDR3 is CASRDYRDSKETQYF. The CDR3 DNA reads TGTGCCAGCAGGGATTACCGGGACAGCAAAGAGACCCAGTACTTC. This chain connects TRBV12-3 or TRBV12-4 to TRBJ2-5; 7 nucleotides align to TRBD1. V lost 6 bases to trimming and J lost 3 bases; unmatched junction nucleotides: 10. The CDR3 runs to 15 residues.

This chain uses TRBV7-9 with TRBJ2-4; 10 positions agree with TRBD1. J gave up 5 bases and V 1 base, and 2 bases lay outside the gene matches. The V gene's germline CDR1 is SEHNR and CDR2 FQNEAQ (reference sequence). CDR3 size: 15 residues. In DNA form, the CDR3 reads TGTGCCAGCAGCTTAGGGACAGGGGGACAAAACATTCAGTACTTC. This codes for CASSLGTGGQNIQYF.

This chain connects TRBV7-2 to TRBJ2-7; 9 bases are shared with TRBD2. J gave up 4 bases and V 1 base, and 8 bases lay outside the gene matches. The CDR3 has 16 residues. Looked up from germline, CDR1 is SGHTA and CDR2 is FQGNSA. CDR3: CASSLVRAGGPYEQYF. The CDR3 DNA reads TGTGCCAGCAGCTTAGTCCGGGCGGGAGGGCCGTACGAGCAGTACTTC.

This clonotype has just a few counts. CDR3: CSGAYLGTIYNEQFF. CDR3 DNA: TGCAGTGGTGCATATTTAGGGACCATTTACAATGAGCAGTTCTTC. The chain couples TRBV20-1 to TRBJ2-1; perhaps D is TRBD1 or TRBD2 (5 bases each). The germline gives CDR1 DFQATT, CDR2 SNEGSKA (reference sequence). CDR3 size: 15 residues. V dropped 7 bases and J dropped 4 bases, with 20 bases sitting between them.

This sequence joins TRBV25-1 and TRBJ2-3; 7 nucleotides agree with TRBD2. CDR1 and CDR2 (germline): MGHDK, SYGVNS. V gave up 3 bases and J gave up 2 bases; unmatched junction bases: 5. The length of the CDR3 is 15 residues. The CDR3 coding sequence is TGTGCCAGCAGTGAGGCCGGGGGGTACACAGATACGCAGTATTTT. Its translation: CASSEAGGYTDTQYF.

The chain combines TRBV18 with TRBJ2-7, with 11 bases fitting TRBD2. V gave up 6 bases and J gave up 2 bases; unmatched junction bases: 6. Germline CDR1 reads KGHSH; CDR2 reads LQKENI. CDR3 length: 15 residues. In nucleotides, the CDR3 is TGTGCCAGCTCCCCCGGGACTAGCGGACCCTACGAGCAGTACTTC. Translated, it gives CASSPGTSGPYEQYF.

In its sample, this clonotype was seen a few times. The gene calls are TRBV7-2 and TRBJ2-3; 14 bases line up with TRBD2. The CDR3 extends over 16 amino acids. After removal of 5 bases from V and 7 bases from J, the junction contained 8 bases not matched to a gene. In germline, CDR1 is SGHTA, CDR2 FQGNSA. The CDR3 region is CASSRRLAGGRHTQYF. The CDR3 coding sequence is TGTGCCAGCAGCCGAAGACTAGCGGGAGGGAGGCATACGCAGTATTTT.

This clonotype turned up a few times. In DNA, the CDR3 is TGTGCCAGCAGCGGGGACAGAGCTAGCACAGATACGCAGTATTTT. Translation: CASSGDRASTDTQYF. The chain is built from TRBV5-5 and TRBJ2-3; TRBD1 agrees at 7 bases. The CDR3 covers 15 residues. The V gene end was trimmed by 4 bases and the J gene end by 0 bases; junction bases not matched to a gene: 5. Per the germline V gene, CDR1 is SGHKS and CDR2 is YYEKEE (reference sequence).

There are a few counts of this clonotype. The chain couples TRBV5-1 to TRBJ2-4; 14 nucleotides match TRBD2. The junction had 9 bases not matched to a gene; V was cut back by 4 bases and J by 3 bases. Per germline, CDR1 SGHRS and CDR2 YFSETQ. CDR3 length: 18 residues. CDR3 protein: CASSPGLAGGQVKNIQYF. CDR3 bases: TGCGCCAGCAGCCCCGGACTAGCGGGGGGCCAGGTCAAAAACATTCAGTACTTC.

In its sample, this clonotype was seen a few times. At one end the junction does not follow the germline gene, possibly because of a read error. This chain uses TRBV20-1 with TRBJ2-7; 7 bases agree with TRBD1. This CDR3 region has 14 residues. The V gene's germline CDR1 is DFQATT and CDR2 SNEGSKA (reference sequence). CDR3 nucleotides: TGTTCGACCCTGGACAGGACACGATCCTACGAGCAGTACTTC. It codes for CSTLDRTRSYEQYF.

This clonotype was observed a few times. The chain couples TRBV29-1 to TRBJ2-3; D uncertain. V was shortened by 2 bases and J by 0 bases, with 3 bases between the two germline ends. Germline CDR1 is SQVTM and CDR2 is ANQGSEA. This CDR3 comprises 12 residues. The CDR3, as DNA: TGCAGCGTTGAACCCAGCACAGATACGCAGTATTTT. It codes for CSVEPSTDTQYF.